The 6 T cell receptor beta chains given below trace back to one sample, sequenced in a study of control samples from healthy donors and cancer patients. The protocol was immunoSEQ multiplex PCR, while the TCRdb copy is restricted to in-frame clones and leaves out a portion. The table lists some 140,000 clones, about 94% of them singletons, with 5% to 6.5% in the top ten. The sequencing sample was made of blood. These TCRs come from a man aged 40-50 years in good health.

The chain carries TRBV18 and TRBJ1-2; TRBD1 is a possible D gene (5 bases). The CDR3 is made up of 13 amino acids. From germline, CDR1 is KGHSH and CDR2 LQKENI. V was trimmed by 4 bases and J by 5 bases, leaving 11 bases between them. CDR3 in amino acids: CASSLSRDYGYTF. The CDR3 coding sequence is TGTGCCAGCTCACTCTCCAGGGATTATGGCTACACCTTC. The full variable domain, in which reference TRBV18 and TRBJ1-2 provide the parts outside the CDR3, is NAGVMQNPRHLVRRRGQEARLRCSPMKGHSHVYWYRQLPEEGLKFMVYLQKENIIDESGMPKERFSAEFPKEGPSILRIQQVVRGDSAAYFCASSLSRDYGYTFGSGTRLTVV.

This clone showed up just once. This rearrangement joins TRBV30 to TRBJ1-2; D is ambiguous. The CDR3 runs to 12 residues. Looked up from germline, CDR1 is GTSNPN and CDR2 is SVGIG (reference sequence). V gave up 2 bases and J gave up 8 bases, with 12 bases separating them. CDR3 sequence reads: CAWSFVRTGYTF. The CDR3 coding sequence is TGTGCCTGGAGTTTCGTACGGACGGGCTACACCTTC.

The V gene is TRBV5-1, the J gene TRBJ2-7, with TRBD2 identical over 8 bases. This CDR3 has 19 residues. Per germline, CDR1 SGHRS and CDR2 YFSETQ. V was clipped by 0 bases and J by 5 bases; unmatched bases: 19. The CDR3 DNA is TGCGCCAGCAGCTTGGGGGACCCGTTCACGGGGGGGACCAGGGACGAGCAGTACTTC. This codes for CASSLGDPFTGGTRDEQYF.

This chain joins TRBV6-1 and TRBJ1-1; 7 bases map to TRBD1. CDR1 MNHNS and CDR2 SASEGT come from the germline V gene. Trimming at V came to 0 bases and at J to 5 bases, leaving 6 bases not matched to a gene. CDR3 length equals 15 residues. CDR3 coding DNA: TGTGCCAGCAGTGAAGCAGGGGGCGTTGGGACTGAAGCTTTCTTT. The encoded protein is CASSEAGGVGTEAFF.

The J gene is TRBJ2-3, the V gene TRBV6-5; D is ambiguous. The V and J ends lost 7 bases and 5 bases respectively, with 13 bases between them. The CDR3 runs to 13 residues. Per germline, CDR1 MNHEY and CDR2 SVGAGI. CDR3 loop: CASKETVGDTQYF. As DNA, the CDR3 is TGTGCCAGCAAGGAGACGGTCGGAGATACGCAGTATTTT.

The V call is TRBV18, the J call TRBJ1-6; TRBD1 matches 7 bases. The CDR3 is 15 amino acids. From germline, CDR1 is KGHSH and CDR2 LQKENI. V lost 2 bases, J lost 8 bases, and 6 bases stayed unmatched. The CDR3 region is CASSPTGQPDSPLHF. As DNA, the CDR3 is TGTGCCAGCTCACCAACGGGACAGCCCGATTCACCCCTCCACTTT. Together with reference TRBV18 and TRBJ1-6, the CDR3 gives the full variable domain: NAGVMQNPRHLVRRRGQEARLRCSPMKGHSHVYWYRQLPEEGLKFMVYLQKENIIDESGMPKERFSAEFPKEGPSILRIQQVVRGDSAAYFCASSPTGQPDSPLHFGNGTRLTVT.